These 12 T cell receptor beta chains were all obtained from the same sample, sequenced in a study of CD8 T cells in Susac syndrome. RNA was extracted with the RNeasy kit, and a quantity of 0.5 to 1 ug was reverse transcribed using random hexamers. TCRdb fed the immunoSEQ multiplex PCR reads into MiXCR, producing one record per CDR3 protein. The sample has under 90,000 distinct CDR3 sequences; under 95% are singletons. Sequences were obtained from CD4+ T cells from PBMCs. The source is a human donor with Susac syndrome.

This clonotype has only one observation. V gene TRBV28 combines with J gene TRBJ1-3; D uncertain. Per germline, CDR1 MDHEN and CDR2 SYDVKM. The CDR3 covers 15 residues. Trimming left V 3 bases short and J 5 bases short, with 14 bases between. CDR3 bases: TGTGCCAGCAGTTTCGGAGGAGGCTGGCGAAACACCATATATTTT. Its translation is CASSFGGGWRNTIYF. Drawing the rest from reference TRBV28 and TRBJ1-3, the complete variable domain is DVKVTQSSRYLVKRTGEKVFLECVQDMDHENMFWYRQDPGLGLRLIYFSYDVKMKEKGDIPEGYSVSREKKERFSLILESASTNQTSMYLCASSFGGGWRNTIYFGEGSWLTVV.

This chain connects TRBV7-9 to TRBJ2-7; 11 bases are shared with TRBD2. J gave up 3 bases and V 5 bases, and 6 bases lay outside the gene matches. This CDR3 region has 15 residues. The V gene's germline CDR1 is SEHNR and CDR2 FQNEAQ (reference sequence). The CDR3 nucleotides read TGTGCCAGCAGCCAAGGGCTAGCGGGAGGCTACGAGCAGTACTTC. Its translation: CASSQGLAGGYEQYF.

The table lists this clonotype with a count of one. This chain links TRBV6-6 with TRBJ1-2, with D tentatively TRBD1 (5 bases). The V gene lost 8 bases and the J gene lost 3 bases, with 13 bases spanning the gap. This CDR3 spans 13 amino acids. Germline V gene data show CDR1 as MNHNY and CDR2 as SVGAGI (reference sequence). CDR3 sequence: CASGDPGDYGYTF. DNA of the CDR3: TGTGCCAGCGGGGACCCGGGGGACTATGGCTACACCTTC.

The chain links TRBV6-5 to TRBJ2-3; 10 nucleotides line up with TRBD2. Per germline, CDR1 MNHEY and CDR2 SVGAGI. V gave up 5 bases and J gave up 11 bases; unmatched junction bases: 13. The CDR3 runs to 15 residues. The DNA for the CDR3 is TGTGCCAGCAGTCGGACTAGCGGCTCCCCCGGGGGGCAGTATTTT. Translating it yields CASSRTSGSPGGQYF.

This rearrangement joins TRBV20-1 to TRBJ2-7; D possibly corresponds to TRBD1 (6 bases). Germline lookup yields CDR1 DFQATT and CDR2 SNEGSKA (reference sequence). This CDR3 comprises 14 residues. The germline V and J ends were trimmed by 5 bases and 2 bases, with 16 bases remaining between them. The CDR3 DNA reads TGCAGTGCTGGAGGACAGCTACCAGCCTACGAGCAGTACTTC. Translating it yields CSAGGQLPAYEQYF.

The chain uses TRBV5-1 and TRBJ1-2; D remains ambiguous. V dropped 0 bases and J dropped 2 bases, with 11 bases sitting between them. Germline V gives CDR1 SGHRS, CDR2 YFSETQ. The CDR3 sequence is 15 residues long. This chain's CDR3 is CASSLGPDKNYGYTF. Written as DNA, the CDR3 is TGCGCCAGCAGCTTGGGCCCTGACAAGAACTATGGCTACACCTTC.

CDR3 protein: CASSVEVYEQYF. The CDR3 DNA reads TGTGCCAGCAGCGTAGAGGTATACGAGCAGTACTTC. V is TRBV9 and J is TRBJ2-7; D gene uncertain. Trimming took 0 bases from V and 4 from J, leaving 5 bases between them. Germline V gene sequence: CDR1 SGDLS, CDR2 YYNGEE. This CDR3 region has 12 residues. Full variable domain (rest looked up from reference TRBV9 and TRBJ2-7): DSGVTQTPKHLITATGQRVTLRCSPRSGDLSVYWYQQSLDQGLQFLIQYYNGEERAKGNILERFSAQQFPDLHSELNLSSLELGDSALYFCASSVEVYEQYFGPGTRLTVT.

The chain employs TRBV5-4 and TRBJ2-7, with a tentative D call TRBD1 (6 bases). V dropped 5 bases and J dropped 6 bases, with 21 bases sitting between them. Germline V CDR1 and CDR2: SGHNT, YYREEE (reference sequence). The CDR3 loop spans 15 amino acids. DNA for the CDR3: TGTGCCAGCAGGCCCGAGGAGACAAGAGGGGGCGAGCAGTACTTC. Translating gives CASRPEETRGGEQYF. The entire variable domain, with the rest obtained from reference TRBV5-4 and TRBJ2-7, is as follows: ETGVTQSPTHLIKTRGQQVTLRCSSQSGHNTVSWYQQALGQGPQFIFQYYREEENGRGNFPPRFSGLQFPNYSSELNVNALELDDSALYLCASRPEETRGGEQYFGPGTRLTVT.

CDR3 in amino acids: CASSFDGGNQPQHF. The DNA of the CDR3 is TGTGCCAGCAGTTTCGACGGGGGCAATCAGCCCCAGCATTTT. The V call is TRBV6-5, the J call TRBJ1-5; D unresolved. The germline gives CDR1 MNHEY, CDR2 SVGAGI. V dropped 4 bases and J dropped 2 bases, with 9 bases sitting between them. This CDR3 comprises 14 residues.

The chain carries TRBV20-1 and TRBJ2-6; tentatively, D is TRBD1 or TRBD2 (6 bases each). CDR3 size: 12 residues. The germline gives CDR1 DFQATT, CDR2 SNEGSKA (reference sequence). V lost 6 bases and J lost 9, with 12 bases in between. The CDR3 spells CSALRGGNVLTF. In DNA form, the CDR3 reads TGCAGTGCACTCAGGGGAGGCAACGTCCTGACTTTC.

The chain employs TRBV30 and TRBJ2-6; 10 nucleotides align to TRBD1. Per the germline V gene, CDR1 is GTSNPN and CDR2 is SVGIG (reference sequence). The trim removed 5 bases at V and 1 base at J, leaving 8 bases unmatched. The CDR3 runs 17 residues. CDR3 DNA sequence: TGTGCCTGGTACAGGGACAGGGGAAAATCTGGGGCCAACGTCCTGACTTTC. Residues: CAWYRDRGKSGANVLTF.

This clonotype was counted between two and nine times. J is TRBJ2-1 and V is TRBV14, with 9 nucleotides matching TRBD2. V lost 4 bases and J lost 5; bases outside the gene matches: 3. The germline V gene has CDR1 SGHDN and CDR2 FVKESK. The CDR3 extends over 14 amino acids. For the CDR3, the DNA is TGTGCCAGCAGCCGAAGCGGGGGGCACAATGAGCAGTTCTTC. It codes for CASSRSGGHNEQFF.